This T cell receptor (beta chain) is from a study of blood T cell repertoires in COVID-19. At the level of the study: Sites across the United States, Italy and Spain contributed samples from acute and convalescent COVID-19. The cDNA or gDNA used as material had been derived from T cells, B-cell-depleted T cells, or PBMCs.

The authors' processing: Amplified reference gene primers provided the basis for estimating nucleated cell counts. Here immunoSEQ multiplex PCR was the method, and the copy in TCRdb shows in-frame clones only, minus some. From that table come the V and J calls and clone size; the DNA was used to work out D and trimming. The sample has some 42,000 clones, around 88% seen once. The trim removed 5 bases at V and 3 bases at J, leaving 8 bases unmatched. Germline assignment: CDR1 SGHTA and CDR2 FQGTGA. This CDR3 has 16 residues. Specimen: peripheral blood. The chain employs TRBV7-3 and TRBJ2-1; 9 nucleotides match TRBD1. This TCR came from a human donor in a cohort sampled during active COVID-19. CDR3 sequence reads: CASSTETGGGYNEQFF. The CDR3 bases are TGTGCCAGCAGCACCGAAACAGGGGGCGGCTACAATGAGCAGTTCTTC.